These 12 T cell receptor beta chains share one sample of origin, sequenced in a study of T cell responses to AZD1222 COVID-19 vaccine. Produced via immunoSEQ multiplex PCR; TCRdb's table is partial and in-frame only. The data show under 200,000 clones, with 94% seen just once and 9.2% held by the top ten. The source material was peripheral blood, sampled on day 0 of AZD1222 vaccination. The receptor source for this set is an adult in good health.

This chain joins TRBV7-2 and TRBJ2-3; D gene uncertain. Germline V gene data show CDR1 as SGHTA and CDR2 as FQGNSA. The CDR3 is 12 residues long. Trimming pared 0 bases from V and 5 bases from J, leaving 3 bases between. CDR3 in DNA: TGTGCCAGCAGCTTAGCACGAGATACGCAGTATTTT. It yields the protein CASSLARDTQYF.

This chain connects TRBV5-1 to TRBJ1-1; 7 bases line up with TRBD1. CDR3 length equals 17 residues. V shed 0 bases, J shed 3 bases, and the junction held 11 bases outside the gene matches. CDR1 and CDR2 (germline): SGHRS, YFSETQ. The CDR3 sequence is CASSLVGRGKADTEAFF. DNA for the CDR3: TGCGCCAGCAGCTTGGTTGGCAGGGGGAAAGCTGACACTGAAGCTTTCTTT.

The CDR3 DNA reads as TGTGCCAGCAGTTACTCGTGGCGGGGTCAGCCCCAGCATTTT. It is translated as CASSYSWRGQPQHF. V and J are TRBV6-2 or TRBV6-3 and TRBJ1-5, with no clear D. Deletions cut 0 bases from V and 6 bases from J, with 9 bases between. Germline CDR1 MNHEY, CDR2 SVGEGT. The CDR3 contains 14 residues.

This clone occurred once. J is TRBJ2-7 and V is TRBV10-3, with a weak D call TRBD2 (6 bases). Germline CDR1 ENHRY, CDR2 SYGVKD. The V end lost 5 bases, the J end lost 0 bases, and 14 bases lay between the germline ends. CDR3 length: 15 residues. The CDR3 loop reads CAISSPAGLSYEQYF. CDR3 nucleotides: TGTGCCATCAGTTCTCCAGCGGGTCTCTCCTACGAGCAGTACTTC.

This chain joins TRBV18 and TRBJ1-5; 10 positions agree with TRBD1. Germline V gene lookup returns CDR1 KGHSH and CDR2 LQKENI. Unmatched junction bases numbered 12, after V lost 6 bases and J lost 4 bases. This CDR3 spans 17 amino acids. The DNA for the CDR3 is TGTGCCAGCTCCCCCCGGGACAGGGGTATTTCAAATCAGCCCCAGCATTTT. As protein: CASSPRDRGISNQPQHF.

The chain employs TRBV4-2 and TRBJ2-7, with no clear D. Per the germline V gene, CDR1 is LGHNA and CDR2 is YNFKEQ. This CDR3 region has 15 residues. V was clipped by 3 bases and J by 4 bases, with 16 bases between them. The DNA for the CDR3 is TGTGCCAGCAGCCAGTCCAGCCAAAACGGGTACGAGCAGTACTTC. It encodes CASSQSSQNGYEQYF.

The chain carries TRBV21-1 and TRBJ2-3; the listed D gene, TRBD2, was not tested against the DNA. TRBV21-1 is a known pseudogene. CDR3 length equals 18 residues. CDR3 loop: CASSKAVLGLAGADTQYF. Here the CDR3 DNA reads TGTGCCAGCAGCAAAGCGGTCCTAGGACTAGCGGGCGCAGATACGCAGTATTTT.

This sequence joins TRBV5-6 and TRBJ1-2; D gene uncertain. Trimming took off 5 bases at V and 3 bases at J, with 8 bases between the two ends. The CDR3 is 12 residues long. The germline gives CDR1 SGHDT, CDR2 YYEEEE. In DNA, the CDR3 is TGTGCCAGCAGTGTCAGCGACTATGGCTACACCTTC. Amino acids: CASSVSDYGYTF.

CDR3 sequence: CATSAPGGANQPQHF. As DNA, the CDR3 is TGTGCCACCAGTGCCCCGGGGGGGGCGAATCAGCCCCAGCATTTT. The chain has TRBV24-1 and TRBJ1-5; weak D call: TRBD1 (6 bases). CDR1 and CDR2 from the germline V gene are KGHDR and SFDVKD. Between the trimmed V and J ends, which lost 5 bases and 4 bases, there was a span of 14 bases. CDR3 length: 15 residues.

The chain combines TRBV27 with TRBJ2-2; D ambiguous. Germline V gene data show CDR1 as MNHEY and CDR2 as SMNVEV (reference sequence). Trimming cost V 5 bases and J 6 bases, with 10 bases left between them. CDR3 size: 13 residues. The CDR3 loop reads CASSITLSGELFF. DNA for the CDR3: TGTGCCAGCAGTATTACACTTTCCGGGGAGCTGTTTTTT.

This clone has only one observation. This sequence joins TRBV12-3 or TRBV12-4 and TRBJ2-2, with D unclear. V lost 7 bases and J lost 3, with 6 bases in between. This CDR3 is built from 12 residues. CDR3 sequence: CASNSHTGELFF. The CDR3 DNA is TGTGCCAGCAATTCTCACACCGGGGAGCTGTTTTTT.

The V gene is TRBV9, the J gene TRBJ1-2, with no clear D. Germline V gives CDR1 SGDLS, CDR2 YYNGEE. The CDR3 contains 14 residues. Trimming removed 2 bases at V and 5 bases at J, with 13 bases between. This chain's CDR3 is CASSVEGSSYGYTF. The CDR3 nucleotides are TGTGCCAGCAGCGTTGAGGGAAGTTCGTATGGCTACACCTTC.